This TCR beta chain was observed in a study of T-cell memory formation after mild COVID-19. One entry per CDR3 protein, called by TCRdb with MiXCR from the 5' RACE reads. Of around 140,000 distinct CDR3 sequences in the sample, about 23% were seen once. The germline gives CDR1 SGDLS, CDR2 YYNGEE. V shed 4 bases, J shed 13 bases, and the junction held 5 bases outside the gene matches. There are 13 residues in the CDR3. This clonotype occurred a few times. The material sequenced was PBMCs or a T cell subset sorted from them (not recorded which). The genes are TRBV9 and TRBJ2-1, with 13 bases matching TRBD2. The receptor's source is an adult woman who had mild COVID-19 (a few samples of this study predate the infection). Cell type and time point are not known. Here the CDR3 reads CASSFGTSGNQFF. The CDR3 DNA reads TGTGCCAGCAGCTTCGGGACTAGCGGGAACCAGTTCTTC.